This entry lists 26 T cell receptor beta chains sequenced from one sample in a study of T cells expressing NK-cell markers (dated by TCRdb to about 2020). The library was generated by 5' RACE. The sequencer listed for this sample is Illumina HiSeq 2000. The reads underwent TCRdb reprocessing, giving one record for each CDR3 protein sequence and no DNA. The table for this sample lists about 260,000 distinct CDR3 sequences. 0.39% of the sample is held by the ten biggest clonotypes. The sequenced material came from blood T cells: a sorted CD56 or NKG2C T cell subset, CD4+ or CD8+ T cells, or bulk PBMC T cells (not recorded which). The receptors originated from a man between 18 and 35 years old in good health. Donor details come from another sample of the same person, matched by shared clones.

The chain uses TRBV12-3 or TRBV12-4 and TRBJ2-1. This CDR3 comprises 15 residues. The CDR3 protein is CASSLDPDPYNEQFF.

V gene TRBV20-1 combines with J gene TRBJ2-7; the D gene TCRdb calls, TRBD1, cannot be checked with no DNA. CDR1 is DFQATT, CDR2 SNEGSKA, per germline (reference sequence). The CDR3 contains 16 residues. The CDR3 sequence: CSARAVTGRESYEQYF.

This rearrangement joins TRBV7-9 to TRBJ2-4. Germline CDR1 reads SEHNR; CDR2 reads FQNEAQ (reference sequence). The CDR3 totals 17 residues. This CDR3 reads CASSLEASVLAKNIQYF. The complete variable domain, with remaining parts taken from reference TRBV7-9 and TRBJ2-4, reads DTGVSQNPRHKITKRGQNVTFRCDPISEHNRLYWYRQTLGQGPEFLTYFQNEAQLEKSRLLSDRFSAERPKGSFSTLEIQRTEQGDSAMYLCASSLEASVLAKNIQYFGAGTRLSVL.

Here the CDR3 reads CASSLRREVGEQFF. The chain carries TRBV7-8 and TRBJ2-1; TCRdb's D call, TRBD2, is unchecked because there is no DNA. In germline, CDR1 is SGHVS, CDR2 FQNEAQ. CDR3 size: 14 residues. The entire variable domain, with the rest obtained from reference TRBV7-8 and TRBJ2-1, is as follows: GAGVSQSPRYKVAKRGQDVALRCDPISGHVSLFWYQQALGQGPEFLTYFQNEAQLDKSGLPSDRFFAERPEGSVSTLKIQRTQQEDSAVYLCASSLRREVGEQFFGPGTRLTVL.

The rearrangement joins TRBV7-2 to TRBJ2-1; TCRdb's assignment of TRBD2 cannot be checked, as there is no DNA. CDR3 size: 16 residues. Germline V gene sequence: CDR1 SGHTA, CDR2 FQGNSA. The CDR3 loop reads CASSLSRLAGYNEQFF.

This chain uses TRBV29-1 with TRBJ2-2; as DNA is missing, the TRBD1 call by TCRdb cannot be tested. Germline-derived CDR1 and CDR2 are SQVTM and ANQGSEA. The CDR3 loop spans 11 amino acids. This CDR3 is CSVYRTGELFF.

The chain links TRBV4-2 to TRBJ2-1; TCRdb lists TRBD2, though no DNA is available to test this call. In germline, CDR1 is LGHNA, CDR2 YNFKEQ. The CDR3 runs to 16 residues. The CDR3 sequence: CASSPGTSGGINEQFF.

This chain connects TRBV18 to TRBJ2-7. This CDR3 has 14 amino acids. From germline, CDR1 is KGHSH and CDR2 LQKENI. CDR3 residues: CASSPRELSYEQYF.

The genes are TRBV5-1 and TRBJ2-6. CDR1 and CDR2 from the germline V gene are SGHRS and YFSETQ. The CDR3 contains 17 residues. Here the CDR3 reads CASSFTGPNSGANVLTF. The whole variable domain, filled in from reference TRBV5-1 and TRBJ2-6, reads KAGVTQTPRYLIKTRGQQVTLSCSPISGHRSVSWYQQTPGQGLQFLFEYFSETQRNKGNFPGRFSGRQFSNSRSEMNVSTLELGDSALYLCASSFTGPNSGANVLTFGAGSRLTVL.

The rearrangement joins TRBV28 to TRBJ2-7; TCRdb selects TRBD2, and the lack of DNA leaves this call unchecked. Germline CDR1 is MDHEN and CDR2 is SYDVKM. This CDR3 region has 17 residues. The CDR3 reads CASSLWSLAGESWEQYF. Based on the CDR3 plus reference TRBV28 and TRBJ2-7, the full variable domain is DVKVTQSSRYLVKRTGEKVFLECVQDMDHENMFWYRQDPGLGLRLIYFSYDVKMKEKGDIPEGYSVSREKKERFSLILESASTNQTSMYLCASSLWSLAGESWEQYFGPGTRLTVT.

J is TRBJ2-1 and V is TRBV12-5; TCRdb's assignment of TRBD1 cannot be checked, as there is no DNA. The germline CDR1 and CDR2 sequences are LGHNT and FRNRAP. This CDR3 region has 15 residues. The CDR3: CASGNARDPVDEQFF.

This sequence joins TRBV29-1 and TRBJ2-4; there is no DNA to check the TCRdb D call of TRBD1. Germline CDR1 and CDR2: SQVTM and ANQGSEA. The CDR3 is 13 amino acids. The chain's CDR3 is CSVEVGTGTPQYF.

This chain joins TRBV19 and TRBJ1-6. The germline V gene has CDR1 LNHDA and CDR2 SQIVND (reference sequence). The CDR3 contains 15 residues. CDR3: CASSSSKVRASPLHF.

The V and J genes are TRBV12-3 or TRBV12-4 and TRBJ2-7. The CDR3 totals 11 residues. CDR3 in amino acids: CASSAYYEQYF.

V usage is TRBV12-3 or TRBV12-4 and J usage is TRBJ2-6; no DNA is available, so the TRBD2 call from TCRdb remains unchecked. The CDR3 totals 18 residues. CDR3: CASKEGGGRAPGANVLTF.

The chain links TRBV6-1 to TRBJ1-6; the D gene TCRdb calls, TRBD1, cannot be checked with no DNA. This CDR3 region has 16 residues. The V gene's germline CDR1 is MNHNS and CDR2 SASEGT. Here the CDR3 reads CASSPTGSSYNSPLHF.

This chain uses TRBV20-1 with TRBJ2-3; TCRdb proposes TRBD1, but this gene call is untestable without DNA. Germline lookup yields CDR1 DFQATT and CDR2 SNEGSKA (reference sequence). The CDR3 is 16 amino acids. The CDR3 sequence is CSAGNEGVGSPHTQYF.

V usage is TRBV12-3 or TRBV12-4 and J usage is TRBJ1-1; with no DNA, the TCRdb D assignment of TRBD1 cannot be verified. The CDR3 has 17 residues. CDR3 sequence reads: CASSYRDRGRPNTEAFF.

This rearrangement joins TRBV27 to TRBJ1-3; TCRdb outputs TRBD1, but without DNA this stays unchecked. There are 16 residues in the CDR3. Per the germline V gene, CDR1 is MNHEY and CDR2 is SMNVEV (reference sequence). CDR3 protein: CASSLTAGAPGNTIYF.

CDR3 loop: CASSLRWADTQYF. The V gene is TRBV7-3, the J gene TRBJ2-3. The length of the CDR3 is 13 residues. Germline V gene data show CDR1 as SGHTA and CDR2 as FQGTGA.

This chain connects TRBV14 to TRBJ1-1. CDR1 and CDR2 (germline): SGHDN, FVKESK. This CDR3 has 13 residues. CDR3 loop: CASSPLGLSEAFF.

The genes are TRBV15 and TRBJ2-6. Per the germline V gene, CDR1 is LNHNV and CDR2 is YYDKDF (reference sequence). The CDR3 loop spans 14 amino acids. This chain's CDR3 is CATSRRTGANVLTF. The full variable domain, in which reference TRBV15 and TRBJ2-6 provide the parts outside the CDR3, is DAMVIQNPRYQVTQFGKPVTLSCSQTLNHNVMYWYQQKSSQAPKLLFHYYDKDFNNEADTPDNFQSRRPNTSFCFLDIRSPGLGDTAMYLCATSRRTGANVLTFGAGSRLTVL.

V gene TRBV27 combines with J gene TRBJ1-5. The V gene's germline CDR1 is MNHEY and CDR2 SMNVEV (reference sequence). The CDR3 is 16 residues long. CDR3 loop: CASSFSAGVGDQPQHF.

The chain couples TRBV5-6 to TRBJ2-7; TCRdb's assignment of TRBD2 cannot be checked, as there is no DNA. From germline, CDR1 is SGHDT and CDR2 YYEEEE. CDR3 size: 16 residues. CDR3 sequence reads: CASSPTGTSGHYEQYF.

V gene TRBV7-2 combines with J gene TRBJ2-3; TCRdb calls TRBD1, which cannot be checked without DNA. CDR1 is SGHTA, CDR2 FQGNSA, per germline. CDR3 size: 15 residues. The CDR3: CASSRLGQHTDTQYF.

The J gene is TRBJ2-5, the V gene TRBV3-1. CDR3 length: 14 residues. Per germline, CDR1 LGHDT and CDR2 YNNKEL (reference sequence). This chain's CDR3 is CASSQGRTKETQYF.